This T cell receptor (beta chain) originates from a study of T cell changes during pregnancy in multiple sclerosis (dated by TCRdb to between 2018 and 2020). Describing the broader study: Changes in the T cell repertoire over the course of pregnancy were examined in this study in women with multiple sclerosis.

V is pared back by 0 bases and J by 1 base, with 3 bases lying between the germline termini. In the germline V gene, CDR1 corresponds to SGHAT and CDR2 to FQNNGV. The CDR3, from cysteine to phenylalanine, totals 13 residues. The only DNA kept is the CDR3, 39 bases in frame from the first base. This clone was seen only once. What this receptor recognizes is not known. Per-base qualities were not stored, and no clone one base away is much larger. The library was produced with the immunoSEQ multiplex PCR assay. What TCRdb holds here is the immuneACCESS table cut down to in-frame rearrangements. Part of the clones is not present; checked against another copy, under half of the missing clones reflect an unresolved V gene, and the others are unexplained. This sample comprises some 74,000 clones, around 90% of them detected only once. Together, the top ten hold 3.5% to 4.5% of the sample.

Recombination joined TRBV11-2 with TRBJ1-1; the D gene is not confidently resolved. The sample was peripheral blood, taken after pregnancy. The clonotype comes from a female donor in good health, enrolled as a control in a pregnancy study. The DNA sequence is TGTGCCAGCAGCTTAGACAGGAACACTGAAGCTTTCTTT. Its amino acids are CASSLDRNTEAFF.